The clone carrying this T cell receptor (beta chain) was seen at least ten times. Its antigen remains unknown. The time point here: newly diagnosed GD, antithyroid drugs for less than 3 months. PBMCs provided the RNA from which the TCR library was made. Libraries of TCR beta came from iRepertoire HTBI primers plus Arm-PCR of CDR3 regions. TCRdb reprocessed the multiplex PCR reads via MiXCR and lists one record per CDR3 protein. The sample holds some 250,000 distinct CDR3 sequences, about 17% seen once. The data stem from a study of regulatory T cells in long-lasting Graves disease. Findings of the study overall: Possibly, accuracy suffered from the small sample size. Sampling was limited to peripheral blood rather than thyroid tissue. Persistent patients shared more public clonotypes (about 2,800) than newly diagnosed patients (approximately 1,000).

The V and J ends lost 3 bases and 0 bases respectively, with 15 bases between them. Germline V gene lookup returns CDR1 ENHRY and CDR2 SYGVKD. The CDR3 sequence is 18 residues long. Specimen: peripheral blood mononuclear cells (PBMCs), collected at new diagnosis, from a patient treated with antithyroid drugs. The receptor was isolated from a female donor with Graves disease. The rearrangement joins TRBV10-3 to TRBJ2-6; a possible D gene is TRBD1 (6 bases). This CDR3 reads CAISDNTGLSSGANVLTF. CDR3 coding DNA: TGTGCCATCAGTGATAACACAGGGCTAAGCTCTGGGGCCAACGTCCTGACTTTC.